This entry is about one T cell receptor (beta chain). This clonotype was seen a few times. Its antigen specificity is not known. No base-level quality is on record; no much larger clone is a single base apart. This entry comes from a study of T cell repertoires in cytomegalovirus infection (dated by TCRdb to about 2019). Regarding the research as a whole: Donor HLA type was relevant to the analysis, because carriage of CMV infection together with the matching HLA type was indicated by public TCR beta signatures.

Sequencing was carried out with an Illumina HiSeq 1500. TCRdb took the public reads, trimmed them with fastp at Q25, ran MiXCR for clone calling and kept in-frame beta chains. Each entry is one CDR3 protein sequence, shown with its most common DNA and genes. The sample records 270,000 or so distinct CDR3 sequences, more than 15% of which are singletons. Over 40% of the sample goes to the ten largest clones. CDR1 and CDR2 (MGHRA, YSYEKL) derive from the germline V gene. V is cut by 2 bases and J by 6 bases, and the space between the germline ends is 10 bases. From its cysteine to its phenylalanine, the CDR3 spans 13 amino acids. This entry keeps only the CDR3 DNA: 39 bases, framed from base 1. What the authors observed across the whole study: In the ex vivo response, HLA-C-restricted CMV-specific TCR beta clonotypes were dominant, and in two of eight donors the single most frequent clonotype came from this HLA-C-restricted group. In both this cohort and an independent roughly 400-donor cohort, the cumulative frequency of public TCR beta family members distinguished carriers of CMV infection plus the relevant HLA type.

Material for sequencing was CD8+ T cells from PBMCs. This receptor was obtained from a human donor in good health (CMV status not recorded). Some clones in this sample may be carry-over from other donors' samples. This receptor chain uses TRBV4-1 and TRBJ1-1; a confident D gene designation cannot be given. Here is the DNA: TGCGCCAGCAGCCAACCTCTGGGGTCTGAAGCTTTCTTT. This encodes CASSQPLGSEAFF.